One T cell receptor (beta chain) is described in this entry. Its antigen is still unknown. TCRdb analysed the reads with MiXCR anew, one entry per CDR3 protein. The sample lists 150,000 or so distinct CDR3 sequences; more than 30% were seen once. Germline V gene lookup returns CDR1 MNHEY and CDR2 SMNVEV (reference sequence). Between the trimmed V and J ends, which lost 6 bases and 1 base, there was a span of 9 bases. This CDR3 is built from 13 residues. These data belong to a study of T cell repertoires in cytomegalovirus infection. Across the study: Well-studied HLA-B-restricted CMV epitopes were used in the study alongside recently identified HLA-C-restricted ones. It can be stated that public TCR beta signatures indicated CMV infection as well as a matching HLA type. Study findings and constraints: In two of eight donors, the top clonotype was HLA-C-restricted CMV-specific.

The origin of this receptor is a human donor in good health (CMV status not recorded). Some clones in this sample may be carry-over from other donors' samples. The starting material was CD8+ T cells from cultured PBMCs, obtained from culture after CMV antigen stimulation. V and J are TRBV27 and TRBJ1-1, with D perhaps TRBD1 (6 bases). The DNA of the CDR3 is TGTGCCAGCAGCGTGGGGGCGAACACTGAAGCTTTCTTT. It encodes CASSVGANTEAFF.